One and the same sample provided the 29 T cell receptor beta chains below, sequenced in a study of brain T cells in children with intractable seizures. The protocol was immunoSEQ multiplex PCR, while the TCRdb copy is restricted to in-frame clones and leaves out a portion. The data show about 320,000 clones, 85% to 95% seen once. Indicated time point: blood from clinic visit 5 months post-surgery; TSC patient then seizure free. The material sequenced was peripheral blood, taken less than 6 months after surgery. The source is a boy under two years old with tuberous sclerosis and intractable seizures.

Here the CDR3 reads CASRRPPDTEQFF. The CDR3 nucleotides are TGTGCCAGTAGGCGTCCCCCCGATACGGAGCAGTTCTTC. The chain carries TRBV19 and TRBJ2-1; D not certain. CDR1 and CDR2 (germline): LNHDA, SQIVND (reference sequence). The CDR3 is 13 residues long. Trimming left V 6 bases short and J 10 bases short, with 16 bases between.

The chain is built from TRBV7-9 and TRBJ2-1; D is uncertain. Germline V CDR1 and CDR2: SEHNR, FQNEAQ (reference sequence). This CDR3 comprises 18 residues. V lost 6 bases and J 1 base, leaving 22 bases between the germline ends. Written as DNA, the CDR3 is TGTGCCAGCAGTAGAAGCGACGGGCCCGCCAAGTCCTACAATGAGCAGTTCTTC. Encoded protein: CASSRSDGPAKSYNEQFF.

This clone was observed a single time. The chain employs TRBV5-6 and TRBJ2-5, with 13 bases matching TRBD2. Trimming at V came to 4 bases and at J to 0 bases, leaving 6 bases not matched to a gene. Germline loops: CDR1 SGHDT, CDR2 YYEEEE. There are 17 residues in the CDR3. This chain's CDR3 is CASSPGLAGTYQETQYF. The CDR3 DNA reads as TGTGCCAGCAGCCCGGGACTAGCGGGGACGTACCAAGAGACCCAGTACTTC.

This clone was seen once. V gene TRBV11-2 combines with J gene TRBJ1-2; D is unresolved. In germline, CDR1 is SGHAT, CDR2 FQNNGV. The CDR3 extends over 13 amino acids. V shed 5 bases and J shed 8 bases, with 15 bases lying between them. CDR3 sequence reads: CASSPRNGGGYTF. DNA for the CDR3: TGTGCCAGCAGCCCCCGAAACGGCGGGGGCTACACCTTC.

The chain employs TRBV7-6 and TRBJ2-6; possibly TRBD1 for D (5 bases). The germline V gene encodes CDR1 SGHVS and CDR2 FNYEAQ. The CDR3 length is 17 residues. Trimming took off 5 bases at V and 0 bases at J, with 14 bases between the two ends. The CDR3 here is CASSHVQASSGANVLTF. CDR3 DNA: TGTGCCAGCAGCCACGTACAGGCGAGCTCTGGGGCCAACGTCCTGACTTTC.

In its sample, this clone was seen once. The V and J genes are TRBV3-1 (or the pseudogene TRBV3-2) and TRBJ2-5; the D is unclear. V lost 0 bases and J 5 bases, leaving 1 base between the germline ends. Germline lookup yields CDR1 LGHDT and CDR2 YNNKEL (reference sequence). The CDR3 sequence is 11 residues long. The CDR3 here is CASSQEETQYF. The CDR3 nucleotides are TGTGCCAGCAGCCAAGAGGAGACCCAGTACTTC.

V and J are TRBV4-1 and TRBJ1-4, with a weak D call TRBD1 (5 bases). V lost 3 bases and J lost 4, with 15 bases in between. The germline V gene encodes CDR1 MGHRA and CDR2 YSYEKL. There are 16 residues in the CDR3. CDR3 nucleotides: TGCGCCAGCAGCCAGGGGGTGGGAGTCCATAATGAAAAACTGTTTTTT. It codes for CASSQGVGVHNEKLFF.

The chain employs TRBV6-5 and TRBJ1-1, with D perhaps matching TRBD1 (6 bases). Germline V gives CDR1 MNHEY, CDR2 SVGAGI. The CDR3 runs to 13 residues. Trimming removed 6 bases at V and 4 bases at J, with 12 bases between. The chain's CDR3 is CASRLPGVTEAFF. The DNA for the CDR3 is TGTGCCAGCAGACTTCCAGGGGTCACTGAAGCTTTCTTT.

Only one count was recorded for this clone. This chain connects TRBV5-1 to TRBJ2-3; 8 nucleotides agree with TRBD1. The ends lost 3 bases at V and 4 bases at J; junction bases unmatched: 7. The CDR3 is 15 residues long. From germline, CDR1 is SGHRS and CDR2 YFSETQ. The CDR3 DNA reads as TGCGCCAGCAGCTGGCAGGGGGCCCACTCAGATACGCAGTATTTT. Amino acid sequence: CASSWQGAHSDTQYF.

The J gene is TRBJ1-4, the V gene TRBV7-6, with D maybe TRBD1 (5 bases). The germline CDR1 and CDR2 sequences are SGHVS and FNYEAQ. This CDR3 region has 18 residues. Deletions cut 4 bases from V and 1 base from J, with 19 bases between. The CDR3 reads CASSSDLPKTVTNEKLFF. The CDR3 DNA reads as TGTGCCAGCAGCTCCGACCTTCCAAAGACAGTAACTAATGAAAAACTGTTTTTT.

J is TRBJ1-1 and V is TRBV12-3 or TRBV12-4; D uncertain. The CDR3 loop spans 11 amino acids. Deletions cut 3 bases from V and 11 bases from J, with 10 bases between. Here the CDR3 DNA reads TGTGCCAGCAGTTTGGGTATTTTGGCTTTCTTT. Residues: CASSLGILAFF.

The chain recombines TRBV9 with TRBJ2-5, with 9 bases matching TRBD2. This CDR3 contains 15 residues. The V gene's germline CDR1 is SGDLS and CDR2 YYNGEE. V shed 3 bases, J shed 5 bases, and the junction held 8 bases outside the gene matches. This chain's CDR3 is CASSGGLASGETQYF. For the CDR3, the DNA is TGTGCCAGCAGCGGGGGACTAGCCAGCGGCGAGACCCAGTACTTC.

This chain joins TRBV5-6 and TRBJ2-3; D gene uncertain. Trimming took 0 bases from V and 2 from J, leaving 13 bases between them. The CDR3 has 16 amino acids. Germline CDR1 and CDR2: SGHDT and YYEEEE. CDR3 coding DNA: TGTGCCAGCAGCTTGGCCATCGGCGACTTCACAGATACGCAGTATTTT. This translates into CASSLAIGDFTDTQYF.

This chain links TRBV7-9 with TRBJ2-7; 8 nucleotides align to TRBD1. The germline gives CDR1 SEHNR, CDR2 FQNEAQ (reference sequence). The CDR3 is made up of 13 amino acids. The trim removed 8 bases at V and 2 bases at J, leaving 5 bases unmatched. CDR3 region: CASGQTGAYEQYF. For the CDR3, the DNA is TGTGCCAGCGGACAGACAGGGGCCTACGAGCAGTACTTC.

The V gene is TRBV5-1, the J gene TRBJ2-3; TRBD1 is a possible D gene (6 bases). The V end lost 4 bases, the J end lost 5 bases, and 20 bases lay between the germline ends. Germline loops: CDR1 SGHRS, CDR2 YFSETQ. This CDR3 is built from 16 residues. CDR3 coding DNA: TGCGCCAGCAGCGAACAGGGCGGGCGTCCGGGAGATACGCAGTATTTT. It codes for CASSEQGGRPGDTQYF.

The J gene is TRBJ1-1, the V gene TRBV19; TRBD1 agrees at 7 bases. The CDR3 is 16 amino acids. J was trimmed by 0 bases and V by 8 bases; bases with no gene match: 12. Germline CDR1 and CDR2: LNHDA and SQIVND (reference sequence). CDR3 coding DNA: TGTGCCAGTCGTTTCGTGTTGGGACAGATGAACACTGAAGCTTTCTTT. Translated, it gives CASRFVLGQMNTEAFF. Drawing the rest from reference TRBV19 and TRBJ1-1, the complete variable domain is DGGITQSPKYLFRKEGQNVTLSCEQNLNHDAMYWYRQDPGQGLRLIYYSQIVNDFQKGDIAEGYSVSREKKESFPLTVTSAQKNPTAFYLCASRFVLGQMNTEAFFGQGTRLTVV.

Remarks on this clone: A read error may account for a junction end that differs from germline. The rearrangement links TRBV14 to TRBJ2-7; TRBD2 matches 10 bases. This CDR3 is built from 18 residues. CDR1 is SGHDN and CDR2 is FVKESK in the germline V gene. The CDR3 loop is CASSQVELAGEISYAQYF. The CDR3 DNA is TGTGCCAGCAGCCAAGTAGAGCTAGCGGGAGAAATATCCTACGCGCAGTACTTC.

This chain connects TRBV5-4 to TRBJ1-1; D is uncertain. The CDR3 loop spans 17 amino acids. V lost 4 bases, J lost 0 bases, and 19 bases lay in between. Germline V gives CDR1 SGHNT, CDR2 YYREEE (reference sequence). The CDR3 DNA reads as TGTGCCAGCAGCCCCGGGTTTAAAGGAGCCTTGAACACTGAAGCTTTCTTT. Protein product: CASSPGFKGALNTEAFF.

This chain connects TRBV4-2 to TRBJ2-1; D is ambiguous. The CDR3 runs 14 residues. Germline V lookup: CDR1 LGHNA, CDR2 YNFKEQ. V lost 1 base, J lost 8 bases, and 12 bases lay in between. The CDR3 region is CASSQVVSRDEQFF. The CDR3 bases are TGTGCCAGCAGCCAAGTGGTTAGTCGGGATGAGCAGTTCTTC.

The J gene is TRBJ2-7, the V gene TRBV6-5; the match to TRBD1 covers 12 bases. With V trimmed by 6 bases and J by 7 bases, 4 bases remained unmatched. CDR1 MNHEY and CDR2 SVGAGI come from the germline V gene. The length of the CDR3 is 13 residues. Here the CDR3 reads CASRGQGAREQYF. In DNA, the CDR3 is TGTGCCAGCAGGGGACAGGGGGCAAGGGAGCAGTACTTC.

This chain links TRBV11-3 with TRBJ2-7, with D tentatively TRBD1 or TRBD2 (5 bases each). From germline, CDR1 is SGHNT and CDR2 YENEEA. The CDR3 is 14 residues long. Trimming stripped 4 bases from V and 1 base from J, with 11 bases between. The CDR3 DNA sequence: TGTGCCAGCAGCTCCCGGGGCGAGTCCTACGAGCAGTACTTC. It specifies CASSSRGESYEQYF.

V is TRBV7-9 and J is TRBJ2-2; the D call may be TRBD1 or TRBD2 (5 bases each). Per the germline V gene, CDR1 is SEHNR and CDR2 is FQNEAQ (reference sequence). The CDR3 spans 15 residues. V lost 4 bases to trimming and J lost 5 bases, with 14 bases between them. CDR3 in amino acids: CASSWGSDKTGELFF. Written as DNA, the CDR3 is TGTGCCAGCAGCTGGGGGTCAGACAAAACCGGGGAGCTGTTTTTT.

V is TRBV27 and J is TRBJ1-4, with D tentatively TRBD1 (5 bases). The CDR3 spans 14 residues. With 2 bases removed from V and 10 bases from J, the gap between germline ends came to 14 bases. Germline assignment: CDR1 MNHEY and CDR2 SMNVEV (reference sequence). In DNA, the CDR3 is TGTGCCAGCAGTTTAGTGGGGGATGGCAGAAAACTGTTTTTT. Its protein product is CASSLVGDGRKLFF.

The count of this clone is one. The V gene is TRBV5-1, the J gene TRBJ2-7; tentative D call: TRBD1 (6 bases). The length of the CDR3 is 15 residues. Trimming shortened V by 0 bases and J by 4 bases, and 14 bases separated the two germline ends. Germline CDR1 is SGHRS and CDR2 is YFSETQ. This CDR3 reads CASSLAVGQLYEQYF. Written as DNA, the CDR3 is TGCGCCAGCAGCTTGGCCGTCGGACAGTTATACGAGCAGTACTTC.

The CDR3 protein is CASSQGSLSRPTYEQYF. As DNA, the CDR3 is TGTGCCAGCAGCCAAGGATCTCTCTCGAGACCCACCTACGAGCAGTACTTC. This chain connects TRBV3-1 (or the pseudogene TRBV3-2) to TRBJ2-7; D is uncertain. Germline V CDR1 and CDR2: LGHDT, YNNKEL (reference sequence). Trimming took 1 base from V and 2 from J, leaving 18 bases between them. The CDR3 contains 17 residues.

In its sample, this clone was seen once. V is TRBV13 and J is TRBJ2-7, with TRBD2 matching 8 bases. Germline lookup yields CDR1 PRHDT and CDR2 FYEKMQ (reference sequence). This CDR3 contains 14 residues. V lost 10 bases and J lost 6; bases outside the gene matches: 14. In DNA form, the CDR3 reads TGTGCCACCCACCCAACTAGCGGTTTTGTCGAGCAGTACTTC. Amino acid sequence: CATHPTSGFVEQYF.

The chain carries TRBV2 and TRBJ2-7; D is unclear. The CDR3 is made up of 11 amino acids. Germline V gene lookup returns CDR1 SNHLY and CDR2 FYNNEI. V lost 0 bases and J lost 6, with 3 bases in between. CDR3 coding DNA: TGTGCCAGCAGTGAAGCGATCGAGCAGTACTTC. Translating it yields CASSEAIEQYF.

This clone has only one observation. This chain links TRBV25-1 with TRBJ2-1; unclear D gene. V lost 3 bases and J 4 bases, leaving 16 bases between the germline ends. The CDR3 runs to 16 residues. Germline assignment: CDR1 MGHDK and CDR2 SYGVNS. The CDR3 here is CASSDTLGRGYNEQFF. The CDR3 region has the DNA TGTGCCAGCAGTGATACGCTGGGCCGTGGGTACAATGAGCAGTTCTTC.

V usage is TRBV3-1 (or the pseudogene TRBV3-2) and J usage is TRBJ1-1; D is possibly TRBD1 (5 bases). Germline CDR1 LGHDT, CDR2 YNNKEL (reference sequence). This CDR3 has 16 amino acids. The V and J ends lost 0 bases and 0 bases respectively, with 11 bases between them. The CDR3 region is CASSQDFGTVNTEAFF. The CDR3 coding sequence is TGTGCCAGCAGCCAAGATTTCGGGACGGTGAACACTGAAGCTTTCTTT.